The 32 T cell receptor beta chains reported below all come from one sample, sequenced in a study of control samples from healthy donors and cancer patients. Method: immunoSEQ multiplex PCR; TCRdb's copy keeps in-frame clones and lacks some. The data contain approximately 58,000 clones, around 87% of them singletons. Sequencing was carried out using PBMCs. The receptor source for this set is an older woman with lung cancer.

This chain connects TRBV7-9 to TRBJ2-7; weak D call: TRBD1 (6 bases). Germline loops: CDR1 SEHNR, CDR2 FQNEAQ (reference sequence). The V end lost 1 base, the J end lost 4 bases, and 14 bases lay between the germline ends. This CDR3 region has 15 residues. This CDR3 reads CASSLDRATGYEQYF. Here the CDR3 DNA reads TGTGCCAGCAGCTTAGATCGTGCGACAGGATACGAGCAGTACTTC.

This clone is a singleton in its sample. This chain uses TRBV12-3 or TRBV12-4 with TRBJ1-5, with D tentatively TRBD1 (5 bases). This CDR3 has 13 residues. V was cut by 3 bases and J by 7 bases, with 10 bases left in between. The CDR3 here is CASSFGQGQPQHF. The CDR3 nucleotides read TGTGCCAGCAGTTTCGGCCAGGGACAGCCCCAGCATTTT.

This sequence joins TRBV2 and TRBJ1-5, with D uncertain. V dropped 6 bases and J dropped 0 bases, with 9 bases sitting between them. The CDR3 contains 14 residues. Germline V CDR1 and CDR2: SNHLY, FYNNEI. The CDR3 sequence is CASRSDYSNQPQHF. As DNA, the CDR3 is TGTGCCAGCAGATCAGACTATAGCAATCAGCCCCAGCATTTT.

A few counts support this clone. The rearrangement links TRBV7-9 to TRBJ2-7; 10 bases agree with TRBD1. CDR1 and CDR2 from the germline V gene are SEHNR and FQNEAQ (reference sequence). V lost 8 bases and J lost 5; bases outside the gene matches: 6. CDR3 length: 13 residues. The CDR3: CASGRDRGHEQYF. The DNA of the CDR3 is TGTGCCAGCGGACGGGACAGGGGCCACGAGCAGTACTTC.

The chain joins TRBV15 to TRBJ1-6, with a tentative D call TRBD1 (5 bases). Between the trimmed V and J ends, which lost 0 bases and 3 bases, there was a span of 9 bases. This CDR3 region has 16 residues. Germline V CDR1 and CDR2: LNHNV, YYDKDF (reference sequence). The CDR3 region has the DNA TGTGCCACCAGCAGAGATCCCGACAGCTATAATTCACCCCTCCACTTT. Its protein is CATSRDPDSYNSPLHF.

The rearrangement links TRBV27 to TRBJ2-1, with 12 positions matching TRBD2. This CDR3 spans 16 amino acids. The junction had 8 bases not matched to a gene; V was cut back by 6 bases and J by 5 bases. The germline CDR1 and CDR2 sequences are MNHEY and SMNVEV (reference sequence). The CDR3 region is CASSRTSGVPNNEQFF. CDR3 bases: TGTGCCAGCAGCCGGACTAGCGGGGTTCCCAACAATGAGCAGTTCTTC.

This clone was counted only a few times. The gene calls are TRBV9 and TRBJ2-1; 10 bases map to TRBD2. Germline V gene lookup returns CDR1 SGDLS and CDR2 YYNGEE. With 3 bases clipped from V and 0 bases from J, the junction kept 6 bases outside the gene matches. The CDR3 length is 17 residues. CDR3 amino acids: CASSGRASGSSYNEQFF. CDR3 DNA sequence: TGTGCCAGCAGCGGTAGAGCTAGCGGGAGCTCCTACAATGAGCAGTTCTTC.

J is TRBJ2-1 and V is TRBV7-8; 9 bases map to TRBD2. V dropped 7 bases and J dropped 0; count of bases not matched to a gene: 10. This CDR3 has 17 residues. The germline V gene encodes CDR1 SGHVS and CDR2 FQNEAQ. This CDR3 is CASTKLLAGGSYNEQFF. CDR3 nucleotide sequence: TGTGCCAGCACGAAATTACTAGCGGGTGGCTCCTACAATGAGCAGTTCTTC.

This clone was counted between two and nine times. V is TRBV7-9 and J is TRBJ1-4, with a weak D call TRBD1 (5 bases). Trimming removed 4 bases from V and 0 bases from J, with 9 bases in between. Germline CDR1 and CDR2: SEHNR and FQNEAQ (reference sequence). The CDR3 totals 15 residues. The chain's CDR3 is CASSWGGSTNEKLFF. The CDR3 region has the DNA TGTGCCAGCAGCTGGGGCGGGTCAACTAATGAAAAACTGTTTTTT.

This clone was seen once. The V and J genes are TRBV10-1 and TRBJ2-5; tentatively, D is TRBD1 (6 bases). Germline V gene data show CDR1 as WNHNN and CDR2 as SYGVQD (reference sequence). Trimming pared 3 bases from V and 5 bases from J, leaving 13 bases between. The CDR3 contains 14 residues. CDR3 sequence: CASSEGGPGETQYF. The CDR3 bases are TGCGCCAGCAGTGAAGGGGGTCCGGGGGAGACCCAGTACTTC.

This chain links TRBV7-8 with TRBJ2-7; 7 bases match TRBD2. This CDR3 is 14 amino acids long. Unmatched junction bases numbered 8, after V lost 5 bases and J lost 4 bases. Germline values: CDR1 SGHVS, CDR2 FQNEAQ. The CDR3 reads CASSGGGAGYEQYF. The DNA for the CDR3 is TGTGCCAGCAGCGGGGGGGGAGCCGGGTACGAGCAGTACTTC.

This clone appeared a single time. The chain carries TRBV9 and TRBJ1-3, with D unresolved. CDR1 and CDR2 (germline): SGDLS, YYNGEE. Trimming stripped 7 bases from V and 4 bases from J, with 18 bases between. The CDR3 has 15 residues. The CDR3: CASSPGLTPGNTIYF. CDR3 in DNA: TGTGCCAGCTCCCCCGGGCTGACTCCGGGAAACACCATATATTTT.

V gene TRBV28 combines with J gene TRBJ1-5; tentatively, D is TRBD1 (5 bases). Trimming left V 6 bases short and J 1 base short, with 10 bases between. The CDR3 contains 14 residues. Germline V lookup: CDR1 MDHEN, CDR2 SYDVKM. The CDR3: CASRSGGSNQPQHF. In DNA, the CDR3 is TGTGCCAGCAGGTCCGGGGGGAGCAATCAGCCCCAGCATTTT.

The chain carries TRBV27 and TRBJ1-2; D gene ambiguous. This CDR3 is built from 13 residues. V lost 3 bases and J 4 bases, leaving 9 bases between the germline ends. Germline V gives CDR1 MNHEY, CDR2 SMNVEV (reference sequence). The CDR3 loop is CASSFGSTYGYTF. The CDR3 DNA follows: TGTGCCAGCAGTTTTGGAAGTACCTATGGCTACACCTTC.

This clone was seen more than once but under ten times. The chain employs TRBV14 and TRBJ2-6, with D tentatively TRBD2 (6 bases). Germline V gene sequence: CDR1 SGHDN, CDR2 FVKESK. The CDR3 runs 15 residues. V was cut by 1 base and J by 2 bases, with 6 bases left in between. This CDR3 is CASSQGGAGANVLTF. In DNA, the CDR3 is TGTGCCAGCAGCCAAGGGGGGGCTGGGGCCAACGTCCTGACTTTC.

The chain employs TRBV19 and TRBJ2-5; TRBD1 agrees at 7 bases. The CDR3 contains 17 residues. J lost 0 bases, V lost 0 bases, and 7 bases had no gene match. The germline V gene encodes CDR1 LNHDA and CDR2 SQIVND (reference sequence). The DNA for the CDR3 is TGTGCCAGTAGTATAGATCTAGGGGGCTCGTACCAAGAGACCCAGTACTTC. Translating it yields CASSIDLGGSYQETQYF.

CDR3 sequence: CASSYGDGNGPQHF. The CDR3, as DNA: TGTGCCAGCAGTTACGGAGATGGGAATGGGCCCCAGCATTTT. The chain recombines TRBV27 with TRBJ1-5; no reliable D call. Germline CDR1 reads MNHEY; CDR2 reads SMNVEV (reference sequence). This CDR3 has 14 amino acids. The ends were cut back, 4 bases at V and 9 bases at J, with 16 bases in the middle.

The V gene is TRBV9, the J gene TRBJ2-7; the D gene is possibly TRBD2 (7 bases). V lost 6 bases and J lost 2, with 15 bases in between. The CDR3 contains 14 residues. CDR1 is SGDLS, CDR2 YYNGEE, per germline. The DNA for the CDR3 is TGTGCCAGCAACCGCGGGGGCCGAACCTACGAGCAGTACTTC. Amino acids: CASNRGGRTYEQYF.

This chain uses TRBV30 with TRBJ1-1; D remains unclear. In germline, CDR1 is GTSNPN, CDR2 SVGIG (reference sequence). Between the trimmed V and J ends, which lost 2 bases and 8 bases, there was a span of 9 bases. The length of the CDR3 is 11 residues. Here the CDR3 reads CAWSPRWEAFF. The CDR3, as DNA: TGTGCCTGGAGTCCACGTTGGGAAGCTTTCTTT.

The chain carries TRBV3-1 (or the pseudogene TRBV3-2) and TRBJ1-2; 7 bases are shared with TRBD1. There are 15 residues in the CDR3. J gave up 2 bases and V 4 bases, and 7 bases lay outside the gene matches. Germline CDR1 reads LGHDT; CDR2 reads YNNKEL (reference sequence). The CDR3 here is CASSLSQGTNYGYTF. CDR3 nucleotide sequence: TGTGCCAGCAGCCTCTCACAGGGGACCAACTATGGCTACACCTTC.

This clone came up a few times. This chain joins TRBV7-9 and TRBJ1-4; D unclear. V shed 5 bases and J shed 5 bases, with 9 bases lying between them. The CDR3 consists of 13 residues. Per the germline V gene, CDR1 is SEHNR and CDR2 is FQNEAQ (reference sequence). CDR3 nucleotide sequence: TGTGCCAGCAGCGAAACCCCAAATGAAAAACTGTTTTTT. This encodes CASSETPNEKLFF.

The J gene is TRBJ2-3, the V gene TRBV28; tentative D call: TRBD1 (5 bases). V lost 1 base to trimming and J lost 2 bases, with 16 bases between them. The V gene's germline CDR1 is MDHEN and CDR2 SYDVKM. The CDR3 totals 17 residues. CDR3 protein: CASSLSYPGLNTDTQYF. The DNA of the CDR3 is TGTGCCAGCAGTTTATCCTACCCAGGGTTAAACACAGATACGCAGTATTTT.

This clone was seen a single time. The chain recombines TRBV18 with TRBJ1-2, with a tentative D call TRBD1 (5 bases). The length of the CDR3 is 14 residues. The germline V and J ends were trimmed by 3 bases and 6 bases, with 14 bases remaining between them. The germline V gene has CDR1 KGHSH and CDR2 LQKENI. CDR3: CASSPEGTGNGYTF. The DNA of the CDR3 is TGTGCCAGCTCACCCGAGGGGACGGGAAATGGCTACACCTTC.

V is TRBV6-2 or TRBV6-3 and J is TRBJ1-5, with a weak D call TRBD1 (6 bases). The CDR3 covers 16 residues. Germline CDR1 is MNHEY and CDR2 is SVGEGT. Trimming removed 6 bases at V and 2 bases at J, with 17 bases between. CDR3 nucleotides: TGTGCCAGCAGCCCTTCTACCCGACAGGGCAATCAGCCCCAGCATTTT. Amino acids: CASSPSTRQGNQPQHF.

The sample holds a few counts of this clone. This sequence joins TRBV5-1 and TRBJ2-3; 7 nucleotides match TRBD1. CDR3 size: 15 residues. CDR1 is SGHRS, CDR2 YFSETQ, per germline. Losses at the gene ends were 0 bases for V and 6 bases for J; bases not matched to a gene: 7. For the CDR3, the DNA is TGCGCCAGCAGCTTGGAGGGGGCTTTGTCGGATACGCAGTATTTT. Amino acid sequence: CASSLEGALSDTQYF.

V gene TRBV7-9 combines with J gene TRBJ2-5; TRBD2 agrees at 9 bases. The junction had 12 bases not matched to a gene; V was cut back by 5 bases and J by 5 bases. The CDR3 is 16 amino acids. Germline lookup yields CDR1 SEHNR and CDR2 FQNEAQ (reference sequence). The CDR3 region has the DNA TGTGCCAGCAGCCCCAATATACGCGGGAGGGGTGAGACCCAGTACTTC. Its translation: CASSPNIRGRGETQYF.

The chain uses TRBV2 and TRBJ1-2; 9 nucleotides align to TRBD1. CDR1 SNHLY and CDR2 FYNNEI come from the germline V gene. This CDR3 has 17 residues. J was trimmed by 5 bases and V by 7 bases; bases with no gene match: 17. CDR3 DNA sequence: TGTGCCAGCACCAACGGGGGGACAGGGTTCACCCTTTATGGCTACACCTTC. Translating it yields CASTNGGTGFTLYGYTF.

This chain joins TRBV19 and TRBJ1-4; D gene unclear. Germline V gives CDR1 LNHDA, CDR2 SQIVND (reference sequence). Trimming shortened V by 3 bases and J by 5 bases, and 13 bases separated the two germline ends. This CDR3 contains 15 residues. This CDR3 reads CASSMRRGSNEKLFF. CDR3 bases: TGTGCCAGTAGTATGCGTAGAGGTTCGAATGAAAAACTGTTTTTT.

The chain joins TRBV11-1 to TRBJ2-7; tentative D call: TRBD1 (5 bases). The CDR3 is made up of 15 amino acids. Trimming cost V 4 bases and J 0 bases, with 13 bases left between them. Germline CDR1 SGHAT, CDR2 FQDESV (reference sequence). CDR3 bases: TGTGCCAGCAGCTCAACCTCCGACAGCTCCTACGAGCAGTACTTC. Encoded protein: CASSSTSDSSYEQYF.

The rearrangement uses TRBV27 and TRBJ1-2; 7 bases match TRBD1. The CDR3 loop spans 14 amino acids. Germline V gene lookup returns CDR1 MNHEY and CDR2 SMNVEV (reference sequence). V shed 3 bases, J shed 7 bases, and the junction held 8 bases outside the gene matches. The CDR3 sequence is CASSLEAEGAGYTF. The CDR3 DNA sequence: TGTGCCAGCAGTTTGGAAGCGGAGGGGGCTGGCTACACCTTC.

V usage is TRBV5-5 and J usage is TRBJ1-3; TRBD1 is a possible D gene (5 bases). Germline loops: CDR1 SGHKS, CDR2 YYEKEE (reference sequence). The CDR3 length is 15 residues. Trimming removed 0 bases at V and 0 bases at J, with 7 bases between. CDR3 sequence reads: CASSLAGHSGNTIYF. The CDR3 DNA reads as TGTGCCAGCAGCTTGGCAGGGCACTCTGGAAACACCATATATTTT.

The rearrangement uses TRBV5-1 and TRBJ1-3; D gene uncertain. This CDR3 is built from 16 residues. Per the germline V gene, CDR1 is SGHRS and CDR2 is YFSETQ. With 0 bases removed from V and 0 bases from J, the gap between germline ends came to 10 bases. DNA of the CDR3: TGCGCCAGCAGCTTGGCCGGTCCGAGCTCTGGAAACACCATATATTTT. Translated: CASSLAGPSSGNTIYF.